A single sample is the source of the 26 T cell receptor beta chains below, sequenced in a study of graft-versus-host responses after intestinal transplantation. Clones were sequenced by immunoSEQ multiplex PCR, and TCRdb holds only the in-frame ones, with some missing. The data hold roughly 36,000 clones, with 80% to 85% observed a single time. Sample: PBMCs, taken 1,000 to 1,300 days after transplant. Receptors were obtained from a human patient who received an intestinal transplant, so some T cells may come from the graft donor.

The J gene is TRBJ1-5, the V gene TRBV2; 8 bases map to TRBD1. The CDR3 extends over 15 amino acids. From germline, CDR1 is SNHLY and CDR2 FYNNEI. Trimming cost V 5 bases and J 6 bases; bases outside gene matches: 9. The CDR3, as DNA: TGTGCCAGCAGTCTTGACAGGGGAGGGGGTCAGCCCCAGCATTTT. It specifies CASSLDRGGGQPQHF.

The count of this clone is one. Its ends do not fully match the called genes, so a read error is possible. CDR3 in DNA: TGTGTCAGCAGTAGAGGACGGGGCACAGATACGCAGTATTTT. Its protein product is CVSSRGRGTDTQYF. The chain carries TRBV27 and TRBJ2-3; D uncertain. The CDR3 runs 14 residues. CDR1 is MNHEY, CDR2 SMNVEV, per germline (reference sequence).

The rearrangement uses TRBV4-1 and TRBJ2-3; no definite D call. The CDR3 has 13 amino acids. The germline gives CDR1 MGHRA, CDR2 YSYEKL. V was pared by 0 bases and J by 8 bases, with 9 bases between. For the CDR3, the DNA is TGCGCCAGCAGCCAAGAACCCACGGGTACGCAGTATTTT. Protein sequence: CASSQEPTGTQYF.

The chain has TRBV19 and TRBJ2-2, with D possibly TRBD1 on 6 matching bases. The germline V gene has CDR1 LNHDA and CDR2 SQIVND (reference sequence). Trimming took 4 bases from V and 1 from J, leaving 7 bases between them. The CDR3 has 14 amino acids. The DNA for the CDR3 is TGTGCCAGTAGTACGACAGGGAACACCGGGGAGCTGTTTTTT. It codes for CASSTTGNTGELFF. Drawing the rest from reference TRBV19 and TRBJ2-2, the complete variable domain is DGGITQSPKYLFRKEGQNVTLSCEQNLNHDAMYWYRQDPGQGLRLIYYSQIVNDFQKGDIAEGYSVSREKKESFPLTVTSAQKNPTAFYLCASSTTGNTGELFFGEGSRLTVL.

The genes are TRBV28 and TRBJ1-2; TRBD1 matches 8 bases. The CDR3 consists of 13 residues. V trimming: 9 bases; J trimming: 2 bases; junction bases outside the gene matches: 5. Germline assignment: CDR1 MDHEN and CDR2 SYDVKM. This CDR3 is CASAGGSNYGYTF. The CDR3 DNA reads TGTGCCAGTGCAGGGGGCTCGAACTATGGCTACACCTTC.

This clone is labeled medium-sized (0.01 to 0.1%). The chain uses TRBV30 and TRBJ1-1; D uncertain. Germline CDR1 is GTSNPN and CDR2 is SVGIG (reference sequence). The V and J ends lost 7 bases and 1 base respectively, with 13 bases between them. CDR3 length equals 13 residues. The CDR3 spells CAYIPTRNTEAFF. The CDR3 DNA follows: TGTGCCTACATCCCCACCCGGAACACTGAAGCTTTCTTT.

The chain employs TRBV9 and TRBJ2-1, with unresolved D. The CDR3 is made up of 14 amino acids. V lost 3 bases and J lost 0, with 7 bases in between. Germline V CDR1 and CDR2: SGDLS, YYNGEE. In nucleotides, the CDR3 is TGTGCCAGCAGCGCAGCCCTCTCCTACAATGAGCAGTTCTTC. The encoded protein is CASSAALSYNEQFF.

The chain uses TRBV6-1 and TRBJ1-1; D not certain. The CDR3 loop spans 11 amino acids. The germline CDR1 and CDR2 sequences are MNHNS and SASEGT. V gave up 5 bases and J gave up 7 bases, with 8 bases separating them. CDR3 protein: CASSFEIEAFF. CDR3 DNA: TGTGCCAGCAGTTTCGAGATTGAAGCTTTCTTT.

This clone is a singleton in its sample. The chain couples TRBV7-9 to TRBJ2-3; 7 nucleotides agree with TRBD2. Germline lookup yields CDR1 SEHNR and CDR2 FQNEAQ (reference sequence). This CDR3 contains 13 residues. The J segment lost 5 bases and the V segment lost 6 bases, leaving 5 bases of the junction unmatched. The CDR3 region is CASSSLAGDTQYF. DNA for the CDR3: TGTGCCAGCAGTTCATTAGCGGGAGATACGCAGTATTTT.

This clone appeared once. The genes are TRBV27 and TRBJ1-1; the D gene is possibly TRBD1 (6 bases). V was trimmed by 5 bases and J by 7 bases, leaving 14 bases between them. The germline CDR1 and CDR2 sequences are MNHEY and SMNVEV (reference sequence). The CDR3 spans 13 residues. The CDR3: CASSPRQALEAFF. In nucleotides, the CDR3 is TGTGCCAGCAGTCCCCGACAGGCCCTTGAAGCTTTCTTT.

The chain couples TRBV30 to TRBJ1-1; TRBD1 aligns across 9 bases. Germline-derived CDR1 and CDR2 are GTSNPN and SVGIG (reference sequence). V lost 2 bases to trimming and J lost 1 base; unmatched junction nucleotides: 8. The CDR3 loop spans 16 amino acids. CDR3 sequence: CAWSLARTGANTEAFF. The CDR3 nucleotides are TGTGCCTGGAGTCTCGCCAGGACAGGGGCGAACACTGAAGCTTTCTTT.

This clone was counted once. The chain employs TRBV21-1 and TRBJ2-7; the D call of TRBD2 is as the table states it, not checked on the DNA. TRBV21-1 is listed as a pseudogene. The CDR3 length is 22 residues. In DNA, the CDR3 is TGTGCCAGCAGCAAACCCCGGCTTAATCAAAAGGGACTAGCGGCGCAGAAGGACGAGCAGTACTTC. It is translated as CASSKPRLNQKGLAAQKDEQYF.

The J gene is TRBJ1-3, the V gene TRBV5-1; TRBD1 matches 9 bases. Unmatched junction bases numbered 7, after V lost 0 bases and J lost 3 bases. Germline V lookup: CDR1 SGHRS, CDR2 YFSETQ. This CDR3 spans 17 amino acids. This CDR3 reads CASSLDSQGANGNTIYF. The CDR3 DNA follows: TGCGCCAGCAGCTTGGATTCACAGGGGGCCAATGGAAACACCATATATTTT.

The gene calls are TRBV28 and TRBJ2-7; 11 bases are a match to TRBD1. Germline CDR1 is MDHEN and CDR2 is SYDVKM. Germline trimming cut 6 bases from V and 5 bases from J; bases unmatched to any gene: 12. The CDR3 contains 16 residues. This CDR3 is CASSPMTGTGGNEQYF. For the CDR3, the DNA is TGTGCCAGCAGCCCCATGACCGGGACAGGGGGGAACGAGCAGTACTTC. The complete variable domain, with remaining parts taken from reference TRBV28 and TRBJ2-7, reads DVKVTQSSRYLVKRTGEKVFLECVQDMDHENMFWYRQDPGLGLRLIYFSYDVKMKEKGDIPEGYSVSREKKERFSLILESASTNQTSMYLCASSPMTGTGGNEQYFGPGTRLTVT.

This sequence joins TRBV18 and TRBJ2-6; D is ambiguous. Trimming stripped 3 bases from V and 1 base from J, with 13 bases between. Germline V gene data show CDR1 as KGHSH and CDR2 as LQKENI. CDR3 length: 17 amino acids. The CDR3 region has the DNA TGTGCCAGCTCACCCCTCCCGTTGGGGTCTGGGGCCAACGTCCTGACTTTC. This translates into CASSPLPLGSGANVLTF.

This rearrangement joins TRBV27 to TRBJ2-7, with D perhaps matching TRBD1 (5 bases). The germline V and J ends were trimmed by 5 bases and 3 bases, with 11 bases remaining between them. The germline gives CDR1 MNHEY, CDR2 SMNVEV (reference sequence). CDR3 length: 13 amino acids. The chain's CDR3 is CASSIDSNYEQYF. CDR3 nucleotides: TGTGCCAGCAGTATCGACAGTAACTACGAGCAGTACTTC.

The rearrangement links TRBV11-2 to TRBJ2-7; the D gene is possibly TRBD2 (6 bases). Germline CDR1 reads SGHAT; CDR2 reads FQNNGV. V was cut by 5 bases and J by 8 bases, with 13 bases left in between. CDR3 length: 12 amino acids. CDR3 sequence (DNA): TGTGCCAGCAGCCTTGGGACTTCCAAGCAGTACTTC. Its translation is CASSLGTSKQYF.

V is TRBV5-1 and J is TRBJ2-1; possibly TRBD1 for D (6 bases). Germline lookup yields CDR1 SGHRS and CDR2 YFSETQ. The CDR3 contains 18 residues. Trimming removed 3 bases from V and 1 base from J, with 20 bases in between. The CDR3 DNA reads TGCGCCAGCAGCTCAGGGTTTCGAACAGGGTTTTCCTACAATGAGCAGTTCTTC. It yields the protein CASSSGFRTGFSYNEQFF. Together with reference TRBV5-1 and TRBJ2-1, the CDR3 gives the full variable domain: KAGVTQTPRYLIKTRGQQVTLSCSPISGHRSVSWYQQTPGQGLQFLFEYFSETQRNKGNFPGRFSGRQFSNSRSEMNVSTLELGDSALYLCASSSGFRTGFSYNEQFFGPGTRLTVL.

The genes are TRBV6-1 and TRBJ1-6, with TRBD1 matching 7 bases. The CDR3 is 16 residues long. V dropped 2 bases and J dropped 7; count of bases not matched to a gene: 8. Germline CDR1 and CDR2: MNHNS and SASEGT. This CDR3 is CASSESIQGRNSPLHF. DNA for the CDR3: TGTGCCAGCAGTGAATCTATACAGGGGCGGAATTCACCCCTCCACTTT.

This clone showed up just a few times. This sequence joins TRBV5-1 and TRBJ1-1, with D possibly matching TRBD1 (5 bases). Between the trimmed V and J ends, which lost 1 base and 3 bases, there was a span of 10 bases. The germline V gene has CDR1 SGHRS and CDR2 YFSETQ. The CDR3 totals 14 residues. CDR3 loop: CASSLQGGDTEAFF. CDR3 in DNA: TGCGCCAGCAGCTTGCAGGGAGGGGACACTGAAGCTTTCTTT.

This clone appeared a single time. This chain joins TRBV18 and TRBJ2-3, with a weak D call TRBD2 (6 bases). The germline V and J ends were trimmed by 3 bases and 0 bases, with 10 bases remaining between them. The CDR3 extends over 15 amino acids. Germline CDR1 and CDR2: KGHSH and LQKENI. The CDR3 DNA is TGTGCCAGCTCACCCCCGGGGGTGAGCACAGATACGCAGTATTTT. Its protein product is CASSPPGVSTDTQYF.

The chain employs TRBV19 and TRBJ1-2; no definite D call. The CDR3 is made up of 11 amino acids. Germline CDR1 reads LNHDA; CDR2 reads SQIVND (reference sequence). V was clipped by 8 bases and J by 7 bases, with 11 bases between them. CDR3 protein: CASGFGGGYTF. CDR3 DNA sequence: TGTGCCAGTGGTTTTGGAGGTGGCTACACCTTC.

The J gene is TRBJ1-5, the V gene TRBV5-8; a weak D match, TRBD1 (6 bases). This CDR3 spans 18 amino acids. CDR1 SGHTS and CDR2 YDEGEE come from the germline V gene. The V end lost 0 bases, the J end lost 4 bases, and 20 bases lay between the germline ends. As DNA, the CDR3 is TGTGCCAGCAGCTTGGTACTTGGTCTGGGGACATCTAATCAGCCCCAGCATTTT. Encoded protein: CASSLVLGLGTSNQPQHF.

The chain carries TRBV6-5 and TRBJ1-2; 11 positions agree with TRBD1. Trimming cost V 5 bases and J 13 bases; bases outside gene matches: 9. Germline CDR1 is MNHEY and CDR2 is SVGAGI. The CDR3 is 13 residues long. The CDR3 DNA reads TGTGCCAGCAGTCCCGGACAGGGGGCGCAGGGCACCTTC. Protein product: CASSPGQGAQGTF.

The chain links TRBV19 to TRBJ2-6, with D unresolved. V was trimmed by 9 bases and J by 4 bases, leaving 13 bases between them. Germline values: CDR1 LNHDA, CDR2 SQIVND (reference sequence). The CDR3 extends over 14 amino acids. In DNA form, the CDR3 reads TGTGCCAGCTGCGCCATGTCCGGGGCCAACGTCCTGACTTTC. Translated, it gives CASCAMSGANVLTF.

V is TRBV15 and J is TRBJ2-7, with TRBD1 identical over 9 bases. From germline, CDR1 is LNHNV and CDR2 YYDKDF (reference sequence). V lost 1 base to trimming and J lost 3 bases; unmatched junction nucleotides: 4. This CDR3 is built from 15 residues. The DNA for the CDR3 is TGTGCCACCAGCAGAGGTCGGGACAGGGTCTACGAGCAGTACTTC. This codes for CATSRGRDRVYEQYF.